This TCR beta chain stems from a study of T-cell memory formation after mild COVID-19. Using its own MiXCR run on the 5' RACE reads, TCRdb lists one record per CDR3 protein. Counted here are 250,000 to 350,000 distinct CDR3 sequences, less than 20% occurring once; the ten biggest clones make up 22%. Germline CDR1 is DFQATT and CDR2 is SNEGSKA (reference sequence). J lost 2 bases, V lost 0 bases, and 8 bases had no gene match. The CDR3 runs to 16 residues. Sequencing was performed on PBMCs or a T cell subset sorted from them (not recorded which). The J gene is TRBJ1-2, the V gene TRBV20-1; 8 nucleotides agree with TRBD1. This clonotype was obtained from a man in his late teens or twenties who had mild COVID-19 (a few samples of this study predate the infection). Cell type and time point are not known. In nucleotides, the CDR3 is TGCAGTGCTAGAGAAGGGGGGACAGGCCCAAACTATGGCTACACCTTC. Protein: CSAREGGTGPNYGYTF.